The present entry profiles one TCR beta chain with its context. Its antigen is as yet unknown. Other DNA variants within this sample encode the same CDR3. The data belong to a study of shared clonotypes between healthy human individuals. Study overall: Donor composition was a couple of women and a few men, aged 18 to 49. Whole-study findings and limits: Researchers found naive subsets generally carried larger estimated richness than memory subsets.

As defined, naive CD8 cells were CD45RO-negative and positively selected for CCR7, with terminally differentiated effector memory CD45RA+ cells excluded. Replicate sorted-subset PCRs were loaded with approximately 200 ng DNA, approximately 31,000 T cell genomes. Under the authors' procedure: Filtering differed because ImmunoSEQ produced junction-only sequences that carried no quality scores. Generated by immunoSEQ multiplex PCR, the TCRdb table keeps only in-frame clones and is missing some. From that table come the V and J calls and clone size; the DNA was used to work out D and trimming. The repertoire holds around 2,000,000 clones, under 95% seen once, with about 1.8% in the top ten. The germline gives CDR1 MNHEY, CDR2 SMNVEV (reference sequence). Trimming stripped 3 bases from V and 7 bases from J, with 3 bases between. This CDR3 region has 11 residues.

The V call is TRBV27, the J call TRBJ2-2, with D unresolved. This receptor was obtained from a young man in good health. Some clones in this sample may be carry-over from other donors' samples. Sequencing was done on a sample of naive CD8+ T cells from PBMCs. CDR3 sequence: CASSFSGELFF. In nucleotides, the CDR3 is TGTGCCAGCAGTTTCAGCGGGGAGCTGTTTTTT.